Sequencing of this TCR beta chain was carried out in a study of regulatory T cells in long-lasting Graves disease. Findings and caveats of the study: Lower TCR diversity was seen in persistent Graves' patients than in newly diagnosed ones. Relative to new patients (approximately 1,000), persistent patients exhibited greater sharing of public clonotypes (around 3,000). Preferential use of TRBV28, TRBJ1-2 and TRBJ2-5 was seen in persistent disease.

This clonotype turned up a few times. The target antigen is unknown. CDR3-region Arm-PCR and iRepertoire HTBI primers produced the TCR beta libraries. TCRdb re-analysed the multiplex PCR reads in MiXCR, keeping a single row per CDR3 protein. The data hold about 660,000 distinct CDR3 sequences, with around 30% observed a single time. Time point reported: persistent/refractory GD, antithyroid drugs over 5 years with positive TRAb. RNA isolated from PBMCs was used to make the TCR library. The CDR3 spans 13 residues. V lost 6 bases, J lost 6 bases, and 7 bases stayed unmatched. From germline, CDR1 is MGHDK and CDR2 SYGVNS.

This clonotype was sampled from a female donor with Graves disease. This sequence joins TRBV25-1 and TRBJ1-2; TRBD1 aligns across 7 bases. This specimen was peripheral blood mononuclear cells (PBMCs), taken when the disease was refractory, from a patient treated with antithyroid drugs. The chain's CDR3 is CASSRTGVDGYTF. The CDR3, as DNA: TGTGCCAGCAGCCGCACAGGGGTTGATGGCTACACCTTC.